Below, 3 T cell receptor beta chains from the same sample are listed, as sequenced in a study of metastatic and nonmetastatic thyroid tumors. TCRdb re-clonotyped the PCR reads via MiXCR. This sample has approximately 38,000 clones, with approximately 26% found just once. Not a single patient had been given any form of treatment at any point before undergoing thyroid surgery. Sequencing used blood. These receptors were collected from a female donor with papillary thyroid cancer or a benign thyroid nodule (not recorded which). Some clones in this sample may be carry-over from other donors' samples.

The rearrangement uses TRBV18 and TRBJ1-2, with 10 bases matching TRBD1. The V segment lost 6 bases and the J segment 7 bases; nucleotides outside the gene matches: 8. This CDR3 region has 14 residues. The germline V gene has CDR1 KGHSH and CDR2 LQKENI. The DNA of the CDR3 is TGTGCCAGCTCGCCGGGACAGGGGTTTCTTGGCTACACCTTC. Residues: CASSPGQGFLGYTF. The full variable domain, in which reference TRBV18 and TRBJ1-2 provide the parts outside the CDR3, is NAGVMQNPRHLVRRRGQEARLRCSPMKGHSHVYWYRQLPEEGLKFMVYLQKENIIDESGMPKERFSAEFPKEGPSILRIQQVVRGDSAAYFCASSPGQGFLGYTFGSGTRLTVV.

This clone was seen more than once but under ten times. The chain employs TRBV28 and TRBJ1-1, with D possibly matching TRBD1 (5 bases). V shed 6 bases and J shed 0 bases, with 14 bases lying between them. This CDR3 is 15 amino acids long. CDR1 is MDHEN and CDR2 is SYDVKM in the germline V gene. The CDR3 DNA follows: TGTGCCAGCAGGACCCCCGGGACTGTGAACACTGAAGCTTTCTTT. This sequence encodes CASRTPGTVNTEAFF.

In its sample, this clone was seen many times. This chain links TRBV30 with TRBJ2-2; D ambiguous. CDR3 length: 14 amino acids. V was cut by 2 bases and J by 1 base, with 8 bases left in between. Germline CDR1 is GTSNPN and CDR2 is SVGIG (reference sequence). The CDR3: CAWSIGLNTGELFF. The CDR3 nucleotides are TGTGCCTGGAGTATAGGGCTGAACACCGGGGAGCTGTTTTTT.